What follows is one T cell receptor (beta chain) and its context. The clone's antigen remains unknown. No much larger clonotype is one base removed from it; base qualities were not supplied. The collaborating institutions used their own protocols to collect whole blood in K2EDTA tubes. For TCRbeta analysis, collaborator samples were shipped as frozen whole blood, as isolated PBMCs, or as DNA extracted from either sample type. TCRbeta CDR3 regions were amplified from genomic DNA by means of the immunoSEQ Assay, a bias-controlled multiplex PCR. The original pipeline was this. The number of nucleated cells in each sample was estimated by amplification of reference gene primers within the assay. To quantify the absolute abundance of each unique TCRbeta CDR3 rearrangement, sequence reads were collapsed and filtered. For each sample, productive Simpson clonality was calculated as the square root of Simpson's diversity index over productive rearrangements. Imported from immuneACCESS, the table was reduced by TCRdb to in-frame sequences with V and J called. These copies leave out some clones; in studies compared against another copy, an unresolved V gene accounts for under half, and the cause of the remainder is not known. The V and J calls and the clone size are those of that table, but D and trimming were determined from the DNA. The sample records some 140,000 clones, roughly 81% of which are singletons. The top ten constitute 13% of the sample.

This record comes from a study of blood T cell repertoires in COVID-19 (dated by TCRdb to the early 2020s). Concerning the study at large: The collaborator samples originated in the United States, Italy and Spain and spanned the acute and convalescent phases of COVID-19. Sample metadata almost always included a de-identified subject ID, COVID-19 status, age in years and sex. The dataset comprised deeply sampled blood TCRbeta repertoires from subjects exposed to, actively infected with, or recovered from COVID-19. The material from the prospective study consisted of cDNA or gDNA derived from T cells, B-cell-depleted T cells, or PBMCs. Samples were obtained from the ongoing ImmuneRACE study (first 160 participants) and from 1,254 subjects provided by 6 global collaborators. Where available, HLA class I and class II types were obtained from metadata supplied by the sample provider rather than from assay-based typing. The repertoires were released in a freely available public database meant as a resource for research on the immune response to SARS-CoV-2.

Here is what the overall study found, with its caveats: Clinical and demographic metadata were provided uncurated, with the amount varying by source and participant.

The CDR3 runs 14 residues from the cysteine to the phenylalanine. Only the CDR3 region is kept as DNA, spanning 42 bases read in frame from base 1. The germline V gene yields KGHSH for CDR1 and LQKENI for CDR2. V lost 6 bases and J lost 5 bases; the stretch between them is 16 bases long. Source material: peripheral blood. This chain is built from TRBV18 and TRBJ1-1; a weak D assignment points to TRBD1 (5 bases agree). The sequence was collected from a human donor in a cohort sampled during active COVID-19. CDR3 loop: CASSPAAGGTEAFF. The bases read TGTGCCAGCTCCCCGGCCGCGGGGGGAACTGAAGCTTTCTTT.